Listed here are 14 T cell receptor beta chains from one sample, sequenced in a study of blood T cell repertoires in COVID-19. Assay used: immunoSEQ multiplex PCR; TCRdb lists only in-frame clones, some missing. The sample yields 130,000 or so clones, around four fifths seen once. Sequencing was performed on peripheral blood. The receptors were gathered from a human donor in a cohort sampled during active COVID-19.

The chain carries TRBV10-3 and TRBJ2-3; D remains ambiguous. Looked up from germline, CDR1 is ENHRY and CDR2 is SYGVKD. V was pared by 4 bases and J by 0 bases, with 14 bases between. CDR3 size: 16 residues. CDR3 amino acids: CAISASGWQSTDTQYF. For the CDR3, the DNA is TGTGCCATCAGTGCTTCAGGATGGCAGAGCACAGATACGCAGTATTTT.

The chain links TRBV28 to TRBJ2-3; 7 bases fit TRBD1. V lost 7 bases, J lost 7 bases, and 14 bases stayed unmatched. The germline V gene has CDR1 MDHEN and CDR2 SYDVKM. There are 15 residues in the CDR3. CDR3 sequence reads: CASIEGGSGGHTQYF. CDR3 coding DNA: TGTGCCAGCATCGAAGGGGGCAGTGGAGGCCATACGCAGTATTTT.

This chain joins TRBV30 and TRBJ2-5; D is possibly TRBD1 (6 bases). V dropped 4 bases and J dropped 5 bases, with 20 bases sitting between them. Germline CDR1 reads GTSNPN; CDR2 reads SVGIG (reference sequence). This CDR3 is built from 15 residues. The CDR3 DNA is TGTGCCTGGACCCCCGGCAGGGGACCCGCGGAGACCCAGTACTTC. Protein: CAWTPGRGPAETQYF.

This clone was seen a few times. The chain uses TRBV7-9 and TRBJ1-2; no firm D call. Trimming pared 0 bases from V and 6 bases from J, leaving 11 bases between. The CDR3 length is 14 residues. Per the germline V gene, CDR1 is SEHNR and CDR2 is FQNEAQ (reference sequence). The CDR3 DNA is TGTGCCAGCAGCTTAGCTCTTGATGGGCATGGCTACACCTTC. Amino acid sequence: CASSLALDGHGYTF.

CDR3 sequence (DNA): TGTGCCAGCACTGGTTTGCTGGGGGGGTCCCAAGAGACCCAGTACTTC. This sequence encodes CASTGLLGGSQETQYF. The chain combines TRBV3-1 (or the pseudogene TRBV3-2) with TRBJ2-5; 7 nucleotides agree with TRBD2. The CDR3 is 16 residues long. Germline V CDR1 and CDR2: LGHDT, YNNKEL (reference sequence). V trimming: 7 bases; J trimming: 1 base; junction bases outside the gene matches: 12.

The J gene is TRBJ1-5, the V gene TRBV15; D perhaps matches TRBD1 (5 bases). Trimming pared 8 bases from V and 7 bases from J, leaving 15 bases between. Germline values: CDR1 LNHNV, CDR2 YYDKDF (reference sequence). The CDR3 covers 13 residues. This CDR3 reads CATGGVRGQPQHF. The CDR3 DNA follows: TGTGCCACCGGAGGGGTCAGAGGACAGCCCCAGCATTTT.

For this clone: Other DNA sequences from this sample encode an identical CDR3 as well. The chain links TRBV19 to TRBJ1-1; TRBD1 agrees at 8 bases. Germline assignment: CDR1 LNHDA and CDR2 SQIVND (reference sequence). V was pared by 5 bases and J by 0 bases, with 5 bases of the junction left unmatched. This CDR3 comprises 15 residues. CDR3 DNA: TGTGCCAGTAGTGTGGACAGGGCCATGAACACTGAAGCTTTCTTT. It encodes CASSVDRAMNTEAFF.

This chain joins TRBV13 and TRBJ1-2; D uncertain. This CDR3 has 15 amino acids. Germline V gives CDR1 PRHDT, CDR2 FYEKMQ (reference sequence). Trimming removed 5 bases at V and 1 base at J, with 14 bases between. The DNA for the CDR3 is TGTGCCAGCAGCCCCACCCTAGGCCTTAACTATGGCTACACCTTC. Its translation is CASSPTLGLNYGYTF.

J is TRBJ2-3 and V is TRBV27; 7 nucleotides align to TRBD2. The CDR3 is 14 residues long. Trimming removed 6 bases from V and 3 bases from J; junction bases left unmatched: 6. Germline assignment: CDR1 MNHEY and CDR2 SMNVEV (reference sequence). The CDR3 sequence: CASSPRRGTDTQYF. CDR3 bases: TGTGCCAGCAGCCCTAGGCGGGGGACAGATACGCAGTATTTT.

V gene TRBV7-2 combines with J gene TRBJ2-3; 8 nucleotides line up with TRBD2. The J segment lost 4 bases and the V segment lost 3 bases, leaving 15 bases of the junction unmatched. The CDR3 length is 18 residues. The germline V gene has CDR1 SGHTA and CDR2 FQGNSA. CDR3: CASSFSLLAGGLADTQYF. In nucleotides, the CDR3 is TGTGCCAGCAGCTTCTCGCTTTTGGCGGGGGGTCTGGCAGATACGCAGTATTTT.

This chain joins TRBV30 and TRBJ1-5, with D hard to call. Trimming removed 0 bases at V and 4 bases at J, with 7 bases between. Germline V gene data show CDR1 as GTSNPN and CDR2 as SVGIG (reference sequence). This CDR3 contains 13 residues. The CDR3 DNA reads as TGTGCCTGGAGTGTACGTCGGAATCAGCCCCAGCATTTT. This gives the protein CAWSVRRNQPQHF.

The rearrangement uses TRBV6-5 and TRBJ2-1, with 8 bases that match TRBD2. Trimming removed 6 bases from V and 5 bases from J; junction bases left unmatched: 6. CDR3 length: 14 amino acids. Germline V CDR1 and CDR2: MNHEY, SVGAGI. The CDR3 region is CASRSGTRDNEQFF. CDR3 nucleotides: TGTGCCAGCAGGAGTGGGACTAGAGACAATGAGCAGTTCTTC.

The genes are TRBV4-1 and TRBJ2-7; 7 bases line up with TRBD1. CDR3 size: 14 residues. V shed 4 bases and J 3 bases; nucleotides not matched to a gene: 6. Germline V gives CDR1 MGHRA, CDR2 YSYEKL. DNA for the CDR3: TGCGCCAGCAGCCGGGTAGACAGGGACTACGAGCAGTACTTC. It specifies CASSRVDRDYEQYF.

The chain carries TRBV19 and TRBJ2-5; D perhaps matches TRBD1 (6 bases). The germline V and J ends were trimmed by 6 bases and 2 bases, with 16 bases remaining between them. This CDR3 has 15 residues. CDR1 is LNHDA, CDR2 SQIVND, per germline (reference sequence). The CDR3 here is CASSEGVVIQETQYF. CDR3 nucleotides: TGTGCCAGTAGCGAGGGGGTAGTAATACAAGAGACCCAGTACTTC. Supplemented by reference TRBV19 and TRBJ2-5, the full variable domain reads DGGITQSPKYLFRKEGQNVTLSCEQNLNHDAMYWYRQDPGQGLRLIYYSQIVNDFQKGDIAEGYSVSREKKESFPLTVTSAQKNPTAFYLCASSEGVVIQETQYFGPGTRLLVL.